Following are 26 T cell receptor beta chains from one sample sequenced in a study of T cell changes during pregnancy in multiple sclerosis. Using immunoSEQ multiplex PCR, the repertoire was profiled, and TCRdb retains in-frame clones only, with some absent. The table lists 45,000 to 55,000 clones, 85% to 95% of them singletons, with 0.8% to 1% in the top ten. Here the sequenced sample was peripheral blood, taken after pregnancy. Every receptor here comes from a female donor with multiple sclerosis, enrolled in a pregnancy study.

The chain couples TRBV6-6 to TRBJ2-6, with 8 positions matching TRBD1. The germline CDR1 and CDR2 sequences are MNHNY and SVGAGI (reference sequence). The junction had 4 bases not matched to a gene; V was cut back by 6 bases and J by 0 bases. The CDR3 has 16 amino acids. CDR3 sequence (DNA): TGTGCCAGCAGAGACAGGGGCCTCTCTGGGGCCAACGTCCTGACTTTC. It is translated as CASRDRGLSGANVLTF.

The rearrangement joins TRBV7-6 to TRBJ2-1; 9 nucleotides align to TRBD1. The CDR3 extends over 15 amino acids. Germline loops: CDR1 SGHVS, CDR2 FNYEAQ. Unmatched junction bases numbered 8, after V lost 5 bases and J lost 6 bases. The CDR3 sequence is CASSPRTGATNEQFF. The CDR3 nucleotides are TGTGCCAGCAGCCCCCGGACAGGGGCTACCAATGAGCAGTTCTTC.

The chain combines TRBV5-1 with TRBJ1-2, with 7 bases identical to TRBD1. The V segment lost 2 bases and the J segment 6 bases; nucleotides outside the gene matches: 16. The CDR3 consists of 17 residues. CDR1 is SGHRS, CDR2 YFSETQ, per germline. CDR3 bases: TGCGCCAGCAGCTTTCCCGGCCTTGGACTCCAGGGGGATGGCTACACCTTC. Its protein product is CASSFPGLGLQGDGYTF.

This rearrangement joins TRBV6-1 to TRBJ2-5, with D unclear. Germline V gene data show CDR1 as MNHNS and CDR2 as SASEGT. There are 13 residues in the CDR3. Trimming shortened V by 0 bases and J by 7 bases, and 9 bases separated the two germline ends. CDR3 protein: CASSEAGGPTQYF. The CDR3 DNA reads as TGTGCCAGCAGTGAAGCCGGCGGCCCGACCCAGTACTTC.

The rearrangement joins TRBV7-3 to TRBJ1-1; D gene uncertain. With 4 bases removed from V and 8 bases from J, the gap between germline ends came to 8 bases. CDR1 and CDR2 (germline): SGHTA, FQGTGA. CDR3 size: 11 residues. CDR3 amino acids: CASSSGGEAFF. CDR3 DNA: TGTGCCAGCAGCTCAGGTGGGGAAGCTTTCTTT.

The chain has TRBV7-2 and TRBJ2-1; possibly TRBD1 for D (6 bases). The CDR3 is 15 amino acids. Trimming removed 5 bases from V and 4 bases from J, with 15 bases in between. CDR1 is SGHTA and CDR2 is FQGNSA in the germline V gene. CDR3 sequence: CASSPARGGYNEQFF. CDR3 DNA: TGTGCCAGCAGCCCAGCAAGAGGGGGATACAATGAGCAGTTCTTC. Drawing the rest from reference TRBV7-2 and TRBJ2-1, the complete variable domain is GAGVSQSPSNKVTEKGKDVELRCDPISGHTALYWYRQSLGQGLEFLIYFQGNSAPDKSGLPSDRFSAERTGGSVSTLTIQRTQQEDSAVYLCASSPARGGYNEQFFGPGTRLTVL.

The chain joins TRBV4-2 to TRBJ2-1; 11 bases align to TRBD2. V shed 0 bases and J 6 bases; nucleotides not matched to a gene: 4. The CDR3 is 16 amino acids. CDR1 and CDR2 (germline): LGHNA, YNFKEQ. The CDR3 DNA sequence: TGTGCCAGCAGCCAAGATCTAGCGGGGGGCCTCAATGAGCAGTTCTTC. Amino acid sequence: CASSQDLAGGLNEQFF.

The chain uses TRBV18 and TRBJ1-2; D is unclear. Germline V gene sequence: CDR1 KGHSH, CDR2 LQKENI. This CDR3 has 14 amino acids. V lost 0 bases and J 8 bases, leaving 13 bases between the germline ends. CDR3 protein: CASSPPGGHSGYTF. The CDR3 DNA follows: TGTGCCAGCTCACCACCGGGTGGGCACAGCGGCTACACCTTC.

This chain links TRBV2 with TRBJ1-2; TRBD1 is a possible D gene (6 bases). The length of the CDR3 is 16 residues. Trimming removed 0 bases at V and 2 bases at J, with 13 bases between. Germline loops: CDR1 SNHLY, CDR2 FYNNEI. The CDR3 nucleotides read TGTGCCAGCAGTGAAGCTGGGGCAGGGGTGAACTATGGCTACACCTTC. Its translation is CASSEAGAGVNYGYTF. Combining the CDR3 with reference TRBV2 and TRBJ1-2 gives the whole variable domain EPEVTQTPSHQVTQMGQEVILRCVPISNHLYFYWYRQILGQKVEFLVSFYNNEISEKSEIFDDQFSVERPDGSNFTLKIRSTKLEDSAMYFCASSEAGAGVNYGYTFGSGTRLTVV.

This clone was observed a few times. The chain has TRBV6-1 and TRBJ1-6; D is unresolved. Germline V gene data show CDR1 as MNHNS and CDR2 as SASEGT. This CDR3 has 14 amino acids. V lost 6 bases to trimming and J lost 7 bases, with 13 bases between them. CDR3 sequence reads: CASRFPGWNSPLHF. In nucleotides, the CDR3 is TGTGCCAGCAGGTTTCCAGGATGGAATTCACCCCTCCACTTT.

The chain couples TRBV6-5 to TRBJ2-1; tentative D call: TRBD2 (6 bases). Germline V gene lookup returns CDR1 MNHEY and CDR2 SVGAGI. The CDR3 contains 13 residues. With 5 bases removed from V and 5 bases from J, the gap between germline ends came to 10 bases. The CDR3 region is CASSSLANNEQFF. The CDR3 nucleotides are TGTGCCAGCAGTAGCCTAGCGAACAATGAGCAGTTCTTC.

The rearrangement joins TRBV7-8 to TRBJ1-5; possible D gene TRBD1, 5 bases. Looked up from germline, CDR1 is SGHVS and CDR2 is FQNEAQ. CDR3 size: 15 residues. V was trimmed by 3 bases and J by 5 bases, leaving 14 bases between them. Here the CDR3 reads CASSFGARADQPQHF. The CDR3 DNA is TGTGCCAGCAGCTTTGGAGCCAGGGCCGATCAGCCCCAGCATTTT.

The J gene is TRBJ2-2, the V gene TRBV6-4; 9 bases match TRBD2. Germline V gene data show CDR1 as MRHNA and CDR2 as SNTAGT. This CDR3 contains 15 residues. Unmatched junction bases numbered 3, after V lost 5 bases and J lost 2 bases. The CDR3 here is CASSHSGGNTGELFF. CDR3 bases: TGTGCCAGCAGTCATAGCGGGGGTAACACCGGGGAGCTGTTTTTT.

This chain joins TRBV27 and TRBJ1-6, with D tentatively TRBD1 (5 bases). V lost 8 bases and J 7 bases, leaving 12 bases between the germline ends. The CDR3 runs to 13 residues. Germline CDR1 is MNHEY and CDR2 is SMNVEV (reference sequence). The CDR3 region is CASRLTANSPLHF. CDR3 nucleotides: TGTGCCAGCCGATTGACAGCAAATTCACCCCTCCACTTT.

The rearrangement uses TRBV6-4 and TRBJ2-2; possible D gene TRBD1, 6 bases. The CDR3 totals 15 residues. Germline lookup yields CDR1 MRHNA and CDR2 SNTAGT. Trimming shortened V by 3 bases and J by 1 base, and 9 bases separated the two germline ends. The CDR3 bases are TGTGCCAGCAGTGAGGGGGCCGGGAACACCGGGGAGCTGTTTTTT. Encoded protein: CASSEGAGNTGELFF.

The chain has TRBV19 and TRBJ1-2; maybe TRBD1 (5 bases). CDR3 length: 15 residues. Trimming cost V 3 bases and J 0 bases, with 11 bases left between them. The V gene's germline CDR1 is LNHDA and CDR2 SQIVND (reference sequence). The CDR3 DNA reads TGTGCCAGTAGTATTCTGGACACCCCTAACTATGGCTACACCTTC. As protein: CASSILDTPNYGYTF.

The rearrangement links TRBV6-5 to TRBJ2-3, with D tentatively TRBD2 (6 bases). The ends were cut back, 9 bases at V and 0 bases at J, with 13 bases in the middle. The CDR3 contains 14 residues. Germline CDR1 and CDR2: MNHEY and SVGAGI. CDR3: CASGRGTSTDTQYF. CDR3 nucleotide sequence: TGTGCCAGTGGGCGGGGCACCAGCACAGATACGCAGTATTTT.

The chain uses TRBV7-9 and TRBJ2-7, with D tentatively TRBD2 (6 bases). V lost 6 bases and J 1 base, leaving 10 bases between the germline ends. Germline V gives CDR1 SEHNR, CDR2 FQNEAQ (reference sequence). This CDR3 has 13 residues. The CDR3 here is CASRNGGSYEQYF. Written as DNA, the CDR3 is TGTGCCAGCAGAAACGGGGGATCCTACGAGCAGTACTTC. The variable domain in full, with the rest retrieved from reference TRBV7-9 and TRBJ2-7, is DTGVSQNPRHKITKRGQNVTFRCDPISEHNRLYWYRQTLGQGPEFLTYFQNEAQLEKSRLLSDRFSAERPKGSFSTLEIQRTEQGDSAMYLCASRNGGSYEQYFGPGTRLTVT.

This sequence joins TRBV4-2 and TRBJ2-7; 7 bases agree with TRBD2. V lost 0 bases and J lost 2; bases outside the gene matches: 4. Germline V gives CDR1 LGHNA, CDR2 YNFKEQ. The CDR3 covers 15 residues. The CDR3 DNA reads TGTGCCAGCAGCCAAGAGGGGGGGACTCCCTACGAGCAGTACTTC. Protein sequence: CASSQEGGTPYEQYF.

The chain recombines TRBV30 with TRBJ1-5; tentatively, D is TRBD1 (6 bases). CDR1 is GTSNPN and CDR2 is SVGIG in the germline V gene (reference sequence). There are 15 residues in the CDR3. V lost 1 base and J lost 5, with 15 bases in between. This CDR3 is CAWSGVGGLDQPQHF. The CDR3 DNA sequence: TGTGCCTGGAGTGGGGTTGGGGGCCTCGATCAGCCCCAGCATTTT.

CDR3 bases: TGTGCCAGCAGCCCGAGAGGAGGGCGTCCTTACGAGCAGTACTTC. Residues: CASSPRGGRPYEQYF. The chain has TRBV7-3 and TRBJ2-7; a possible D gene is TRBD2 (6 bases). The V end lost 5 bases, the J end lost 4 bases, and 18 bases lay between the germline ends. CDR3 size: 15 residues. CDR1 is SGHTA, CDR2 FQGTGA, per germline.

This sequence joins TRBV9 and TRBJ1-2; D uncertain. The CDR3 spans 13 residues. Germline values: CDR1 SGDLS, CDR2 YYNGEE. V was pared by 6 bases and J by 4 bases, with 13 bases between. The CDR3 loop reads CASKEGRVYGYTF. The CDR3 bases are TGTGCCAGCAAGGAGGGCCGGGTCTATGGCTACACCTTC.

The gene calls are TRBV6-1 and TRBJ1-2; D is undetermined. This CDR3 is built from 11 residues. Germline CDR1 and CDR2: MNHNS and SASEGT. Trimming took off 4 bases at V and 7 bases at J, with 7 bases between the two ends. CDR3 sequence reads: CASSVGSGYTF. CDR3 nucleotides: TGTGCCAGCAGTGTCGGGTCTGGCTACACCTTC.

The rearrangement joins TRBV28 to TRBJ1-1; no firm D call. The CDR3 is made up of 14 amino acids. CDR1 is MDHEN and CDR2 is SYDVKM in the germline V gene. The germline V and J ends were trimmed by 2 bases and 4 bases, with 11 bases remaining between them. CDR3 bases: TGTGCCAGCAGTTTACCCGTTGTTAGCACTGAAGCTTTCTTT. It codes for CASSLPVVSTEAFF. The entire variable domain, with the rest obtained from reference TRBV28 and TRBJ1-1, is as follows: DVKVTQSSRYLVKRTGEKVFLECVQDMDHENMFWYRQDPGLGLRLIYFSYDVKMKEKGDIPEGYSVSREKKERFSLILESASTNQTSMYLCASSLPVVSTEAFFGQGTRLTVV.

This chain links TRBV19 with TRBJ1-2; a weak D match, TRBD1 (5 bases). This CDR3 region has 15 residues. The germline CDR1 and CDR2 sequences are LNHDA and SQIVND (reference sequence). The V and J ends lost 3 bases and 3 bases respectively, with 14 bases between them. CDR3 nucleotides: TGTGCCAGTAGTATTTCAGGGTCTAGGGACTATGGCTACACCTTC. Residues: CASSISGSRDYGYTF. Variable domain in full (rest from reference TRBV19 and TRBJ1-2): DGGITQSPKYLFRKEGQNVTLSCEQNLNHDAMYWYRQDPGQGLRLIYYSQIVNDFQKGDIAEGYSVSREKKESFPLTVTSAQKNPTAFYLCASSISGSRDYGYTFGSGTRLTVV.

The genes are TRBV19 and TRBJ1-5; no reliable D call. CDR1 is LNHDA, CDR2 SQIVND, per germline (reference sequence). CDR3 length: 12 amino acids. Deletions cut 4 bases from V and 7 bases from J, with 8 bases between. CDR3 loop: CASSRVEQPQHF. In DNA form, the CDR3 reads TGTGCCAGTAGTAGGGTGGAGCAGCCCCAGCATTTT.